Following are 26 T cell receptor beta chains from one sample sequenced in a study of cytomegalovirus exposure and HLA in healthy donors. The data were produced by immunoSEQ multiplex PCR, yet TCRdb's version contains in-frame clones alone and is incomplete. The sample has approximately 81,000 clones, about 92% seen once. Material for sequencing was PBMCs. Receptors originate from a man between 18 and 35 years old in good health and CMV-seronegative.

V is TRBV5-4 and J is TRBJ2-5; 14 nucleotides line up with TRBD2. The V segment lost 5 bases and the J segment 4 bases; nucleotides outside the gene matches: 7. Germline V gene data show CDR1 as SGHNT and CDR2 as YYREEE (reference sequence). There are 16 residues in the CDR3. Here the CDR3 reads CASRVLGLAGGETQYF. CDR3 DNA: TGTGCCAGCAGAGTTCTTGGACTAGCGGGAGGAGAGACCCAGTACTTC.

This chain links TRBV2 with TRBJ2-2, with TRBD2 matching 12 bases. Germline V gene lookup returns CDR1 SNHLY and CDR2 FYNNEI. Unmatched junction bases numbered 8, after V lost 4 bases and J lost 2 bases. The CDR3 contains 18 residues. The CDR3 DNA reads as TGTGCCAGCAGTGCTACTAGCGGGGGGTTCCTTAACACCGGGGAGCTGTTTTTT. Translated: CASSATSGGFLNTGELFF.

This clone was seen a handful of times. J is TRBJ1-2 and V is TRBV6-5; TRBD1 matches at 7 bases. The J segment lost 7 bases and the V segment lost 2 bases, leaving 7 bases of the junction unmatched. Germline V gives CDR1 MNHEY, CDR2 SVGAGI. This CDR3 is 14 amino acids long. For the CDR3, the DNA is TGTGCCAGCAGTTACGGTCAGGGGGGCGCTGGCTACACCTTC. Its translation is CASSYGQGGAGYTF.

This chain uses TRBV11-3 with TRBJ2-3, with 8 bases matching TRBD2. With 8 bases clipped from V and 6 bases from J, the junction kept 13 bases outside the gene matches. The V gene's germline CDR1 is SGHNT and CDR2 YENEEA. This CDR3 has 15 amino acids. This chain's CDR3 is CASQLGGRTGDTQYF. CDR3 bases: TGTGCCAGCCAGCTTGGCGGGAGGACCGGGGATACGCAGTATTTT.

This clone was counted a few times. The V and J genes are TRBV30 and TRBJ1-6, with TRBD1 as a possible D gene (6 bases). This CDR3 spans 13 amino acids. The V and J ends lost 1 base and 7 bases respectively, with 8 bases between them. Looked up from germline, CDR1 is GTSNPN and CDR2 is SVGIG (reference sequence). The CDR3 spells CAWSGQGNSPLHF. The CDR3 region has the DNA TGTGCCTGGAGTGGGCAGGGGAATTCACCCCTCCACTTT.

This rearrangement joins TRBV18 to TRBJ1-2, with D maybe TRBD1 (6 bases). With 0 bases removed from V and 4 bases from J, the gap between germline ends came to 18 bases. There are 17 residues in the CDR3. CDR1 and CDR2 from the germline V gene are KGHSH and LQKENI. For the CDR3, the DNA is TGTGCCAGCTCACCACCGGGATCCCGGGACATATCCTATGGCTACACCTTC. Encoded protein: CASSPPGSRDISYGYTF.

The rearrangement uses TRBV18 and TRBJ2-1; TRBD2 is a possible D gene (6 bases). Germline assignment: CDR1 KGHSH and CDR2 LQKENI. The V gene lost 5 bases and the J gene lost 4 bases, with 12 bases spanning the gap. The CDR3 consists of 14 residues. The CDR3 nucleotides read TGTGCCAGCTCAGATCGGGGACTTTACAATGAGCAGTTCTTC. As protein: CASSDRGLYNEQFF.

The chain combines TRBV7-2 with TRBJ1-2, with TRBD1 identical over 8 bases. The CDR3 covers 14 residues. Losses at the gene ends were 2 bases for V and 4 bases for J; bases not matched to a gene: 3. Germline-derived CDR1 and CDR2 are SGHTA and FQGNSA. The CDR3 DNA reads TGTGCCAGCAGCTTACAGGGGGCACCCTATGGCTACACCTTC. Translating gives CASSLQGAPYGYTF.

This chain uses TRBV14 with TRBJ2-7; D ambiguous. Trimming pared 0 bases from V and 3 bases from J, leaving 9 bases between. CDR3 length: 14 amino acids. The germline gives CDR1 SGHDN, CDR2 FVKESK. Here the CDR3 reads CASSQDNIFYEQYF. Here the CDR3 DNA reads TGTGCCAGCAGCCAAGACAACATATTCTACGAGCAGTACTTC.

This chain links TRBV5-1 with TRBJ2-7; the D is unclear. V gave up 7 bases and J gave up 2 bases, with 19 bases separating them. The CDR3 loop spans 15 amino acids. The V gene's germline CDR1 is SGHRS and CDR2 YFSETQ. The CDR3 region is CASGPASRNTYEQYF. The DNA of the CDR3 is TGCGCCAGCGGGCCAGCAAGCCGAAATACCTACGAGCAGTACTTC.

The chain employs TRBV13 and TRBJ2-7; a weak D match, TRBD2 (5 bases). Trimming removed 3 bases from V and 7 bases from J, with 22 bases in between. The CDR3 is made up of 16 amino acids. Per germline, CDR1 PRHDT and CDR2 FYEKMQ (reference sequence). The CDR3 DNA is TGTGCCAGCAGCTTTGGACCCGGGGATGTTTACGAAGAGCAGTACTTC. Residues: CASSFGPGDVYEEQYF. The full variable domain, completed using reference TRBV13 and TRBJ2-7, is AAGVIQSPRHLIKEKRETATLKCYPIPRHDTVYWYQQGPGQDPQFLISFYEKMQSDKGSIPDRFSAQQFSDYHSELNMSSLELGDSALYFCASSFGPGDVYEEQYFGPGTRLTVT.

V usage is TRBV6-1 and J usage is TRBJ1-1; D gene ambiguous. Germline V gives CDR1 MNHNS, CDR2 SASEGT. V lost 0 bases to trimming and J lost 11 bases, with 22 bases between them. The CDR3 covers 16 residues. CDR3 nucleotides: TGTGCCAGCAGTGAAGCTCGCGGAACGCTCTTCGGAAAGGCTTTCTTT. It is translated as CASSEARGTLFGKAFF.

This clone appeared a single time. This chain links TRBV5-1 with TRBJ2-2; 7 bases map to TRBD1. Germline CDR1 and CDR2: SGHRS and YFSETQ. The trim removed 6 bases at V and 5 bases at J, leaving 7 bases unmatched. This CDR3 spans 14 amino acids. CDR3 sequence: CASTGRQGTGELFF. In DNA form, the CDR3 reads TGCGCCAGCACCGGACGACAGGGAACCGGGGAGCTGTTTTTT.

The chain couples TRBV7-2 to TRBJ2-5; 8 bases agree with TRBD1. The germline V gene encodes CDR1 SGHTA and CDR2 FQGNSA. V was pared by 3 bases and J by 4 bases, with 4 bases of the junction left unmatched. This CDR3 comprises 14 residues. The CDR3 loop is CASSLAGGAETQYF. The CDR3 DNA is TGTGCCAGCAGCTTGGCAGGGGGCGCAGAGACCCAGTACTTC.

The V gene is TRBV4-2, the J gene TRBJ1-2; the match to TRBD1 covers 9 bases. The CDR3 has 15 amino acids. The germline V gene encodes CDR1 LGHNA and CDR2 YNFKEQ. V lost 3 bases and J lost 4; bases outside the gene matches: 6. CDR3 sequence: CASSQGTGRPYGYTF. CDR3 DNA sequence: TGTGCCAGCAGCCAGGGGACAGGGCGTCCCTATGGCTACACCTTC.

This clone was detected once. The chain recombines TRBV30 with TRBJ2-7; TRBD1 matches at 8 bases. From germline, CDR1 is GTSNPN and CDR2 SVGIG (reference sequence). After removal of 2 bases from V and 1 base from J, the junction contained 4 bases not matched to a gene. CDR3 length: 14 amino acids. The CDR3 sequence is CAWSQTGESYEQYF. Here the CDR3 DNA reads TGTGCCTGGAGTCAGACAGGGGAATCCTACGAGCAGTACTTC.

The CDR3 region is CASSSPQGARHEQYF. In nucleotides, the CDR3 is TGTGCCAGCAGCTCCCCCCAGGGGGCGCGCCACGAGCAGTACTTC. The rearrangement links TRBV7-8 to TRBJ2-5; 8 positions match TRBD1. With the DNA end fitting TRBJ2-7 better, the J assignment may be wrong. Germline lookup yields CDR1 SGHVS and CDR2 FQNEAQ. The CDR3 length is 15 residues.

As DNA, the CDR3 is TGTGCCAGCAGCGTAGTTGGGAGCGGGCTTTATAACACCGGGGAGCTGTTTTTT. This translates into CASSVVGSGLYNTGELFF. The V and J genes are TRBV9 and TRBJ2-2; maybe TRBD2 (6 bases). This CDR3 contains 18 residues. Trimming cost V 0 bases and J 2 bases, with 17 bases left between them. The germline gives CDR1 SGDLS, CDR2 YYNGEE. Supplemented by reference TRBV9 and TRBJ2-2, the full variable domain reads DSGVTQTPKHLITATGQRVTLRCSPRSGDLSVYWYQQSLDQGLQFLIQYYNGEERAKGNILERFSAQQFPDLHSELNLSSLELGDSALYFCASSVVGSGLYNTGELFFGEGSRLTVL.

This clone was counted a few times. This chain connects TRBV12-5 to TRBJ2-2; the D is unclear. The CDR3 has 13 amino acids. Trimming cost V 3 bases and J 4 bases, with 6 bases left between them. From germline, CDR1 is LGHNT and CDR2 FRNRAP. As DNA, the CDR3 is TGTGCTAGTGGTTTTCCCAGCACCGGGGAGCTGTTTTTT. Its translation is CASGFPSTGELFF.

V is TRBV5-1 and J is TRBJ2-7; D possibly corresponds to TRBD2 (8 bases). The CDR3 loop spans 16 amino acids. Germline V gives CDR1 SGHRS, CDR2 YFSETQ. Trimming stripped 4 bases from V and 5 bases from J, with 22 bases between. The CDR3, as DNA: TGCGCCAGCAGCCGCCCCCTCCCGGGGGGGACAGACGAGCAGTACTTC. It codes for CASSRPLPGGTDEQYF.

The rearrangement uses TRBV9 and TRBJ1-2, with D possibly being TRBD1 (5 bases). Looked up from germline, CDR1 is SGDLS and CDR2 is YYNGEE. The CDR3 loop spans 17 amino acids. V dropped 3 bases and J dropped 2 bases, with 20 bases sitting between them. CDR3 nucleotides: TGTGCCAGCAGCGCCGGGACCGACGGGGGATCCAACTATGGCTACACCTTC. Protein: CASSAGTDGGSNYGYTF.

The chain uses TRBV27 and TRBJ2-1; tentative D call: TRBD1 (6 bases). The CDR3 length is 14 residues. Trimming pared 5 bases from V and 2 bases from J, leaving 10 bases between. Per germline, CDR1 MNHEY and CDR2 SMNVEV (reference sequence). CDR3 nucleotide sequence: TGTGCCAGCAGTGCGGACAGCCCCTACAATGAGCAGTTCTTC. It translates to CASSADSPYNEQFF.

V gene TRBV15 combines with J gene TRBJ2-7; D ambiguous. Trimming took off 0 bases at V and 6 bases at J, with 15 bases between the two ends. The CDR3 length is 15 residues. From germline, CDR1 is LNHNV and CDR2 YYDKDF (reference sequence). The CDR3 loop reads CATSRDKASAREQYF. For the CDR3, the DNA is TGTGCCACCAGCAGAGATAAGGCCAGCGCGCGCGAGCAGTACTTC.

The chain recombines TRBV30 with TRBJ2-7, with 11 positions matching TRBD2. The trim removed 2 bases at V and 7 bases at J, leaving 13 bases unmatched. The CDR3 contains 16 residues. Germline V gene lookup returns CDR1 GTSNPN and CDR2 SVGIG (reference sequence). CDR3 amino acids: CAWSQRGLAGGREQYF. CDR3 nucleotides: TGTGCCTGGAGTCAGAGGGGGCTAGCGGGAGGACGGGAGCAGTACTTC. Using reference TRBV30 and TRBJ2-7 for the parts outside the CDR3, the full variable domain is SQTIHQWPATLVQPVGSPLSLECTVEGTSNPNLYWYRQAAGRGLQLLFYSVGIGQISSEVPQNLSASRPQDRQFILSSKKLLLSDSGFYLCAWSQRGLAGGREQYFGPGTRLTVT.

The CDR3 is CASSPDGGQGGRYEQYF. As DNA, the CDR3 is TGCGCCAGCAGCCCCGACGGAGGACAGGGTGGGAGGTACGAGCAGTACTTC. V usage is TRBV5-1 and J usage is TRBJ2-7, with 8 bases that match TRBD1. Germline loops: CDR1 SGHRS, CDR2 YFSETQ. The CDR3 runs 17 residues. Losses at the gene ends were 4 bases for V and 4 bases for J; bases not matched to a gene: 16.

The chain links TRBV10-3 to TRBJ2-7; the D gene is possibly TRBD2 (5 bases). Trimming took off 2 bases at V and 0 bases at J, with 14 bases between the two ends. Germline CDR1 and CDR2: ENHRY and SYGVKD. This CDR3 region has 16 residues. CDR3 nucleotides: TGTGCCATCAGTGAGCTAGGAGGCCTCAGCTCCTACGAGCAGTACTTC. Encoded protein: CAISELGGLSSYEQYF.